Listed here are 10 T cell receptor beta chains from one sample, sequenced in a study of CD8 T cells in ankylosing spondylitis. Which antigens these TCRs recognize remains unknown. Points from the study as a whole: Blood of patients with ankylosing spondylitis appeared to be characterized by a TCR beta motif of about eight highly homologous variants.

One entry per CDR3 protein, called by TCRdb with MiXCR from the 5' RACE reads. The sample yields some 800,000 distinct CDR3 sequences, 10% to 15% seen once. Sequencing was performed on blood, either unsorted or a sorted T cell fraction (not recorded which). The receptors were gathered from a male donor with ankylosing spondylitis.

This clonotype was counted between two and nine times. This chain connects TRBV20-1 to TRBJ1-4, with a possible D match to TRBD1 (6 bases). Trimming stripped 4 bases from V and 6 bases from J, with 15 bases between. Germline values: CDR1 DFQATT, CDR2 SNEGSKA (reference sequence). The CDR3 is made up of 14 amino acids. CDR3 residues: CSAILQGWYEKLFF. CDR3 sequence (DNA): TGCAGTGCTATCCTACAGGGTTGGTATGAAAAACTGTTTTTT.

This clonotype has a count of ten or more. This chain links TRBV10-3 with TRBJ2-3, with D unresolved. Germline V gives CDR1 ENHRY, CDR2 SYGVKD. The CDR3 spans 14 residues. V was pared by 4 bases and J by 4 bases, with 12 bases between. CDR3 amino acids: CAISGRIAPDTQYF. CDR3 nucleotides: TGTGCCATCAGTGGCAGGATTGCCCCAGATACGCAGTATTTT.

This chain links TRBV9 with TRBJ2-6, with D unresolved. V was cut by 7 bases and J by 4 bases, with 9 bases left in between. CDR3 length equals 13 residues. Per germline, CDR1 SGDLS and CDR2 YYNGEE. The CDR3 DNA reads as TGTGCCAGCGTAAATCCCGGGGCCAACGTCCTGACTTTC. Protein: CASVNPGANVLTF.

This chain links TRBV24-1 with TRBJ1-1, with TRBD1 matching over 8 bases. V was pared by 7 bases and J by 0 bases, with 3 bases of the junction left unmatched. Germline V gene lookup returns CDR1 KGHDR and CDR2 SFDVKD. The CDR3 extends over 14 amino acids. CDR3 bases: TGTGCCACCAGAGGGACAGGCATGAACACTGAAGCTTTCTTT. Encoded protein: CATRGTGMNTEAFF.

This clonotype was seen a few times. The CDR3 DNA reads as TGCAGTGCTAGAGAAGGGCGGAGTAATGAAAAACTGTTTTTT. This encodes CSAREGRSNEKLFF. The rearrangement links TRBV20-1 to TRBJ1-4; D is ambiguous. V was trimmed by 0 bases and J by 4 bases, leaving 9 bases between them. This CDR3 is built from 14 residues. Germline CDR1 and CDR2: DFQATT and SNEGSKA (reference sequence).

The V gene is TRBV28, the J gene TRBJ2-7, with 7 nucleotides matching TRBD2. The CDR3 covers 14 residues. Germline V gives CDR1 MDHEN, CDR2 SYDVKM. J gave up 4 bases and V 2 bases, and 5 bases lay outside the gene matches. CDR3 nucleotide sequence: TGTGCCAGCAGTTTAGGGACTAACCTATACGAGCAGTACTTC. It yields the protein CASSLGTNLYEQYF.

The rearrangement joins TRBV7-3 to TRBJ2-1; 10 bases are a match to TRBD2. The CDR3 has 14 residues. The germline V gene has CDR1 SGHTA and CDR2 FQGTGA. V lost 7 bases and J lost 12; bases outside the gene matches: 12. Written as DNA, the CDR3 is TGTGCCAGCAACCTACTAGCGGGGAAGCGGGTGCAGTTCTTC. Protein sequence: CASNLLAGKRVQFF.

This clonotype has at least ten counts. This chain joins TRBV12-3 or TRBV12-4 and TRBJ1-5; D gene uncertain. The length of the CDR3 is 14 residues. The V gene lost 3 bases and the J gene lost 3 bases, with 9 bases spanning the gap. CDR3 bases: TGTGCCAGCAGTTTCGGCAGGAACAATCAGCCCCAGCATTTT. Its translation is CASSFGRNNQPQHF.

This clonotype was seen a handful of times. The rearrangement uses TRBV5-1 and TRBJ2-1; 9 nucleotides match TRBD2. Germline V CDR1 and CDR2: SGHRS, YFSETQ. Trimming cost V 0 bases and J 6 bases; bases outside gene matches: 13. There are 18 residues in the CDR3. DNA for the CDR3: TGCGCCAGCAGCTTGGGTGGTTTAGCGGGGGCCAACTCCAATGAGCAGTTCTTC. Translated: CASSLGGLAGANSNEQFF.

At least ten counts were recorded for this clonotype. V is TRBV5-1 and J is TRBJ1-2; D is unclear. V was trimmed by 4 bases and J by 5 bases, leaving 12 bases between them. Germline V lookup: CDR1 SGHRS, CDR2 YFSETQ. There are 13 residues in the CDR3. CDR3 nucleotide sequence: TGCGCCAGCAGCCCCCCTGCGGAGTATGGCTACACCTTC. Translated: CASSPPAEYGYTF.